The rows below give T cell receptor beta chains drawn from one sample of a study of technical replicates of blood from several donors. This table comes from immunoSEQ multiplex PCR, and its TCRdb copy is limited to in-frame clones, with some not included. The data contain some 60,000 clones, about nine tenths of them singletons. Sequencing input: PBMCs. These receptors were obtained from a human donor in good health. Some clones in this sample may be carry-over from other donors' samples. CDR3s include the opening cysteine and the closing phenylalanine or tryptophan. D genes are given only for firm matches.

d_gene | j_gene | v_gene | CDR3aa
TRBD1 | TRBJ2-5 | TRBV18 | CASSPRTGEGETQYF
TRBD1 | TRBJ1-1 | TRBV27 | CASSPWDRGRVRTEAFF
NA | TRBJ2-1 | TRBV5-6 | CASSERPRSYNEQFF
NA | TRBJ2-6 | TRBV4-1 | CASSQTGQRFSGANVLTF
TRBD2 | TRBJ2-3 | TRBV6-4 | CASELAGGTDTQYF
NA | TRBJ1-2 | TRBV19 | CASSTSRSGGNGYTF
TRBD2 | TRBJ2-7 | TRBV18 | CASSQSGSLYEQYF
NA | TRBJ1-1 | TRBV10-3 | CAITKTVNTEAFF
NA | TRBJ2-2 | TRBV6-6 | CASSYPPLGELFF
NA | TRBJ1-2 | TRBV9 | CASSARNYGYTF
NA | TRBJ2-1 | TRBV6-1 | CASSVPRARTWSSYNEQFF
TRBD1 | TRBJ2-7 | TRBV11-2 | CASSLRDRSEQYF
TRBD2 | TRBJ2-3 | TRBV7-2 | CASSFSGGADTQYF
NA | TRBJ2-2 | TRBV12-2 | CASRLRTSGFGELFF
NA | TRBJ1-2 | TRBV29-1 | CSVVPEGGRYYGYTF
NA | TRBJ1-4 | TRBV6-4 | CASSDSRGTNEKLFF
TRBD1 | TRBJ1-5 | TRBV10-3 | CAISEAGGIDQPQHF
NA | TRBJ2-3 | TRBV7-9 | CASRLVGGGTDTQYF
TRBD2 | TRBJ2-3 | TRBV6-1 | CASSVGTSGYTDTQYF
NA | TRBJ1-4 | TRBV30 | CAWSGRVGEKLFF
NA | TRBJ1-4 | TRBV19 | CASSSWEGNEKLFF
TRBD2 | TRBJ2-1 | TRBV29-1 | CSVGLAGTEQFF
NA | TRBJ2-1 | TRBV19 | CASSPGYSYNEQFF
TRBD2 | TRBJ2-1 | TRBV19 | CASSITGTSGNEQFF
TRBD2 | TRBJ2-1 | TRBV10-3 | CAISVGLAGGKNEQFF
TRBD1 | TRBJ1-2 | TRBV5-4 | CASSSPRQGAVYGYTF
TRBD1 | TRBJ2-3 | TRBV18 | CASSPLDRGQGTQYF
NA | TRBJ2-3 | TRBV19 | CASSLESDTQYF
TRBD1 | TRBJ2-7 | TRBV7-8 | CASSPPPWDRDFEQYF
NA | TRBJ2-1 | TRBV7-2 | CASSSLRDEQFF
TRBD1 | TRBJ2-7 | TRBV6-5 | CASSYRDRGSYEQYF
TRBD1 | TRBJ1-4 | TRBV5-3 | CARSPDRGHEKLFF
NA | TRBJ2-1 | TRBV21-1 | CASSNLKRGAENEQFF
NA | TRBJ2-6 | TRBV10-1 | CATTYDVLTF
NA | TRBJ2-2 | TRBV7-2 | CASSLQADQRLNTGELFF
NA | TRBJ2-5 | TRBV4-1 | CASRGGDLTQYF
TRBD1 | TRBJ2-2 | TRBV29-1 | CSVDRGLTGELFF
NA | TRBJ1-1 | TRBV20-1 | CSANRFSEAFF